This TCR beta chain emerged from a study of T cell clonotyping in hematopoietic cell transplantation (dated by TCRdb to about 2021). Notes on the research overall: A total of 130 to 150 blood samples were collected in the study from 35 consecutive transplant recipients and their related donors. Patient recruitment ran from 2015 to early 2017, and follow-up continued until September 2020 or death. The full study reports these points: After transplant, TCR diversity in recipients dropped, and pathologically expanded clonotypes increased progressively from day 30 to day 180. Just a small fraction of recipient repertoires overlapped with donor repertoires, and more than 95% appeared de novo at the given depth. Broader TCR repertoire diversity after transplant was predicted by Inverse Simpson Index values from donors and from recipients before transplant. The sample size was limited and the cells went unsorted, which meant the CD4 and CD8 repertoire contributions could not be told apart.

CDR1 and CDR2 are drawn from the germline V gene (reference sequence): LNHDA, SQIVND. Relative to germline, V is 2 bases shorter and J is 8 bases shorter, with 13 bases between their ends. The CDR3 sequence holds 14 residues, the cysteine and phenylalanine included. Only the CDR3 part of the read is kept: 42 bases, read in frame from the first base. With the immunoSEQ assay, which is a bias-controlled multiplex PCR relying on V- and J-specific primers, TCR beta CDR3 regions were amplified from genomic DNA. In a second PCR step, the CDR3 amplicons were tagged with a proprietary barcode plus Illumina adapter sequences. CDR3 libraries were sequenced on an Illumina MiSeq instrument. The original pipeline was this. Export and quality control were performed with immunoSEQ Analyzer 3.0, and downstream analyses were performed with R Bioconductor and Immunarch. Only productive rearrangements in the normalized downsampled data set were used to calculate repertoire metrics. In the normalized cohort, clonotypes with more than 5 templates were defined as pathologically expanded. The Inverse Simpson Index was used to measure repertoire diversity. CMV-specificity analyses were carried out on the non-normalized data set to capture all clonotypes. In TCRdb, the immuneACCESS table is reduced to in-frame sequences with V and J assigned. These tables do not hold every clone; where another copy was compared, an unresolved V gene accounts for under half, and the others remain unexplained. Clone size and V and J calls were adopted from that table, with D and trimming inferred from the DNA. The sample yields 7,000 or so clones; approximately 89% were counted once. The ten biggest clones cover roughly 4.4% of the sample.

The time point label on this specimen signifies: 30 days after allo-HCT. Recipient blood was collected about 28 days before transplant and at days 30, 100 and 180 after transplant. Nuclei Lysis Solution was used to extract genomic DNA from fresh or cryopreserved unfractionated peripheral blood mononuclear cells. Worth noting for this clone: The antigen it binds to is not known. Within one base of it there is no much larger clone, and no base qualities were kept.

Sequencing used PBMCs, obtained 30 days after allogeneic stem cell transplant. This TCR derives from a female patient aged 50-59 years who had an allogeneic stem cell transplant from an unrelated donor, so the T cells may come from the graft donor. Some clones in this sample may be carry-over from other donors' samples. This sequence uses TRBV19 and TRBJ1-3; confidence is insufficient to name the D gene. The nucleotides are TGTGCCAGTAGTATAACTCGCGGGCGGGACACCATATATTTT. This sequence encodes CASSITRGRDTIYF.